This TCR beta chain was observed in a study of blood T cell repertoires in COVID-19. On the study more broadly: Donors in the United States, Italy and Spain gave samples during acute or convalescent COVID-19. Sample material is recorded as cDNA or gDNA derived from T cells, B-cell-depleted T cells, or PBMCs.

In the original analysis: Reference gene primers were amplified, and this amplification served to estimate nucleated cell counts. Clones were sequenced by immunoSEQ multiplex PCR, and TCRdb holds only the in-frame ones, with some missing. V and J calls and clone size are copied from that table; D and trimming were computed from the DNA. The sample carries 100,000 to 150,000 clones, around 88% recorded once. CDR1 and CDR2 from the germline V gene are SGHTA and FQGNSA. V shed 6 bases and J 6 bases; nucleotides not matched to a gene: 8. The CDR3 runs 15 residues. The receptor was derived from an elderly man with active or convalescent COVID-19. The chain joins TRBV7-2 to TRBJ2-1, with 10 positions matching TRBD2. The source material was peripheral blood. This CDR3 is CASRKTSGAFNEQFF. The CDR3 DNA follows: TGTGCCAGCAGAAAAACTAGCGGGGCTTTCAATGAGCAGTTCTTC.